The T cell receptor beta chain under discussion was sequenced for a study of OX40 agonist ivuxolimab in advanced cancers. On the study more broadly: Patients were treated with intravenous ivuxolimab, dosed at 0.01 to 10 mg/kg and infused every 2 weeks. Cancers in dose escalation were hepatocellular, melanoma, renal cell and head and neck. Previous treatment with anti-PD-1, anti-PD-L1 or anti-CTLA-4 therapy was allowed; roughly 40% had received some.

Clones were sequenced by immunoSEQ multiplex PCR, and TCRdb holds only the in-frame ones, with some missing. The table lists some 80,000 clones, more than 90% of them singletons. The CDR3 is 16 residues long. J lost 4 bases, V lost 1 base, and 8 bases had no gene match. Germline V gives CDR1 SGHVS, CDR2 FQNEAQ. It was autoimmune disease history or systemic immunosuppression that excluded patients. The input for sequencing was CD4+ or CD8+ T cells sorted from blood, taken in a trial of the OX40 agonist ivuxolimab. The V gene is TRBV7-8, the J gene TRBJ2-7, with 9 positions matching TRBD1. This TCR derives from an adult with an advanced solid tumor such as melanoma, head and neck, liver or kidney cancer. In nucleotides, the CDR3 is TGTGCCAGCAGCTTAGGGGGGGGACAGGGCGTGTACGAGCAGTACTTC. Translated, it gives CASSLGGGQGVYEQYF.